This T cell receptor (beta chain) was captured by sequencing in a study of cytomegalovirus exposure and HLA in healthy donors. Findings of the study overall: As a later analysis showed, several of the most significant clusters appeared to be linked to common viral pathogens.

Concerning this clone: Its antigen remains unidentified.

Researchers ran the PCR with 60 Vbeta and 13 Jbeta primers. Only in-frame clones appear in the TCRdb table, and some are missing; sequencing was by immunoSEQ multiplex PCR. The data show fewer than 350,000 clones, roughly 89% seen once. Whereas donors were nominally healthy upon sampling, unrecorded immune exposures were probable. This CDR3 is built from 16 residues. Germline CDR1 is SQVTM and CDR2 is ANQGSEA. Deletions cut 8 bases from V and 1 base from J, with 22 bases between. This TCR was sampled from a woman younger than 30 in good health and CMV-seronegative. V is TRBV29-1 and J is TRBJ2-3, with D perhaps matching TRBD2 (7 bases). The sequenced sample was PBMCs. The chain's CDR3 is CSYRGGGDGGTDTQYF. The CDR3 DNA is TGCAGCTATCGGGGAGGGGGGGATGGTGGCACAGATACGCAGTATTTT.